The 4 T cell receptor beta chains below were found in one sample sequenced in a study of metastatic and nonmetastatic thyroid tumors. With MiXCR, TCRdb reprocessed the PCR reads. Found here are more than 40,000 clones, more than 25% of them singletons; the top ten hold 9.9%. Patients had received no treatment of any kind before thyroid surgery. Sequencing was done on a sample of blood. These receptors came from a male donor with papillary thyroid cancer or a benign thyroid nodule (not recorded which). Some clones in this sample may be carry-over from other donors' samples.

The chain carries TRBV4-1 and TRBJ1-2; D is possibly TRBD1 (6 bases). Trimming took off 0 bases at V and 3 bases at J, with 11 bases between the two ends. The CDR3 loop spans 15 amino acids. CDR1 and CDR2 from the germline V gene are MGHRA and YSYEKL. The CDR3 sequence: CASSQEMGADYGYTF. CDR3 nucleotides: TGCGCCAGCAGCCAAGAAATGGGGGCGGACTATGGCTACACCTTC.

The sample holds many counts of this clone. The V gene is TRBV20-1, the J gene TRBJ1-5; maybe TRBD1 (5 bases). CDR1 is DFQATT and CDR2 is SNEGSKA in the germline V gene (reference sequence). V lost 3 bases and J lost 6, with 18 bases in between. The CDR3 is 15 amino acids. The CDR3 here is CSASKPGRESQPQHF. Written as DNA, the CDR3 is TGCAGTGCTAGCAAGCCGGGGCGAGAAAGTCAGCCCCAGCATTTT.

The genes are TRBV2 and TRBJ1-3; no reliable D call. There are 15 residues in the CDR3. V lost 4 bases to trimming and J lost 0 bases, with 10 bases between them. Germline loops: CDR1 SNHLY, CDR2 FYNNEI. DNA of the CDR3: TGTGCCAGCAGTGTGGTCAGGTCCTCTGGAAACACCATATATTTT. Encoded protein: CASSVVRSSGNTIYF.

This clone was seen a handful of times. The chain links TRBV6-1 to TRBJ1-1; D gene ambiguous. V was shortened by 5 bases and J by 10 bases, with 17 bases between the two germline ends. The CDR3 consists of 13 residues. Germline V gene sequence: CDR1 MNHNS, CDR2 SASEGT. CDR3 in amino acids: CASSQVRGSRAFF. CDR3 coding DNA: TGTGCCAGCAGTCAAGTGCGTGGGTCCCGAGCTTTCTTT.